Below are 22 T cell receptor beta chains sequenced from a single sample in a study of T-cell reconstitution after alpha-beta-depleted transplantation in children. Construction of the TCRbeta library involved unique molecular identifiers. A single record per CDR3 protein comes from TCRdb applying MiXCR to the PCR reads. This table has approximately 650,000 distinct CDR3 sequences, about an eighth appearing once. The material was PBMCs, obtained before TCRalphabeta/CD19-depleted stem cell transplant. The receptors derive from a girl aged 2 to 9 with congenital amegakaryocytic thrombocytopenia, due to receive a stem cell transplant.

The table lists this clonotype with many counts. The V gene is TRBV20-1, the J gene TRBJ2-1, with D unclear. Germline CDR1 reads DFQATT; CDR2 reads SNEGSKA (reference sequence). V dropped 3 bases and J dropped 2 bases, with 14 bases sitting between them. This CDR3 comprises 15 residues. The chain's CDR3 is CSARDSAPTYNEQFF. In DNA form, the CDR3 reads TGCAGTGCTAGGGATTCAGCCCCTACCTACAATGAGCAGTTCTTC.

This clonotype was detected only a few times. The DNA of the CDR3 is TGCGCCAGCAGCCATCGGGAGGGGTTGGACGAGCAGTACTTC. Its protein is CASSHREGLDEQYF. The chain couples TRBV4-1 to TRBJ2-7; 8 bases fit TRBD2. CDR1 is MGHRA and CDR2 is YSYEKL in the germline V gene. The CDR3 totals 14 residues. V dropped 3 bases and J dropped 5; count of bases not matched to a gene: 6.

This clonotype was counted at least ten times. The DNA for the CDR3 is TGCAGCGTCGGACAGGGGTCGGTCACAGATACGCAGTATTTT. Residues: CSVGQGSVTDTQYF. The chain has TRBV29-1 and TRBJ2-3; 9 positions agree with TRBD1. With V trimmed by 6 bases and J by 2 bases, 6 bases remained unmatched. The CDR3 runs 14 residues. Germline CDR1 reads SQVTM; CDR2 reads ANQGSEA.

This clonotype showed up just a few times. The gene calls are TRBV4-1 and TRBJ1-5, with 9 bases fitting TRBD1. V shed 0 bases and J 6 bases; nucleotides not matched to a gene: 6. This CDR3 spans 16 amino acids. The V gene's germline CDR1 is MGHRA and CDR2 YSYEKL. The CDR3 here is CASSQDSTGGGQPQHF. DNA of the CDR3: TGCGCCAGCAGCCAAGATTCGACAGGGGGAGGTCAGCCCCAGCATTTT.

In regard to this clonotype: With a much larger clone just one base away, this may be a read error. The CDR3 DNA is TGCGCCAGCAGCGAACTAGGGTGTGACGAGCAGTACTTC. This translates into CASSELGCDEQYF. This chain joins TRBV5-1 and TRBJ2-7; D is perhaps TRBD2 (5 bases). Trimming removed 4 bases from V and 5 bases from J, with 13 bases in between. Germline lookup yields CDR1 SGHRS and CDR2 YFSETQ. The CDR3 length is 13 residues.

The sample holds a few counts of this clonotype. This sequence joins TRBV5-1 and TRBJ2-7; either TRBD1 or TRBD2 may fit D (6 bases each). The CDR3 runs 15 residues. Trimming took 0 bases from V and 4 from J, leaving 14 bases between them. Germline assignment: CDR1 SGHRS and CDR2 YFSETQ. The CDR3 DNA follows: TGCGCCAGCAGCTTGGGCGGGACAAGATCTTACGAGCAGTACTTC. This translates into CASSLGGTRSYEQYF.

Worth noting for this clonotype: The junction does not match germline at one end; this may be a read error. The CDR3 region has the DNA TGCAGCGTTGAAGATCGCCAGCTCAACTATGGCGACACCTTC. As protein: CSVEDRQLNYGDTF. The chain has TRBV29-1 and TRBJ1-2; no clear D. Germline assignment: CDR1 SQVTM and CDR2 ANQGSEA. The CDR3 covers 14 residues. The variable domain in full, with the rest retrieved from reference TRBV29-1 and TRBJ1-2, is SAVISQKPSRDICQRGTSLTIQCQVDSQVTMMFWYRQQPGQSLTLIATANQGSEATYESGFVIDKFPISRPNLTFSTLTVSNMSPEDSSIYLCSVEDRQLNYGDTFGSGTRLTVV.

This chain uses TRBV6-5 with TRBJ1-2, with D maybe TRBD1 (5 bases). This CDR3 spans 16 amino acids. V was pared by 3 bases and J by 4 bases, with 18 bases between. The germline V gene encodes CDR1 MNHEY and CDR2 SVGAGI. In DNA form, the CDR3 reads TGTGCCAGCAGTTATTCTGTGGGGCAGGGTGCCTATGGCTACACCTTC. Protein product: CASSYSVGQGAYGYTF.

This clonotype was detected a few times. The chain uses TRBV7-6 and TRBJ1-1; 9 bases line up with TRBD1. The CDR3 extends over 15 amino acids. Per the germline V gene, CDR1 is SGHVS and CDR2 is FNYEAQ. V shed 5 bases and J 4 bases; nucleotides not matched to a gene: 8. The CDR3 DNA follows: TGTGCCAGCAGCGCGCACCCGGGACAGGGCACTGAAGCTTTCTTT. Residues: CASSAHPGQGTEAFF.

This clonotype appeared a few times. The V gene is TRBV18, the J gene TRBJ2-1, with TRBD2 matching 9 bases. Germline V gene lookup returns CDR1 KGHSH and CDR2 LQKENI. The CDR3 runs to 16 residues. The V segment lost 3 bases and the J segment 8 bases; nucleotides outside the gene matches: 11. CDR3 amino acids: CASSPVVAGAKDEQFF. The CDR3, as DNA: TGTGCCAGCTCACCGGTGGTAGCGGGAGCCAAGGATGAGCAGTTCTTC.

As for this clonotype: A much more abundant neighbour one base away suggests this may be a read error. The CDR3 sequence: CASSQTGREETQSF. DNA for the CDR3: TGTGCCAGCTCACAAACCGGGAGGGAAGAGACCCAGTCCTTC. The chain uses TRBV18 and TRBJ2-5, with 8 bases aligning to TRBD2. The CDR3 runs to 14 residues. The germline V gene encodes CDR1 KGHSH and CDR2 LQKENI. The variable domain in full, with the rest retrieved from reference TRBV18 and TRBJ2-5, is NAGVMQNPRHLVRRRGQEARLRCSPMKGHSHVYWYRQLPEEGLKFMVYLQKENIIDESGMPKERFSAEFPKEGPSILRIQQVVRGDSAAYFCASSQTGREETQSFGPGTRLLVL.

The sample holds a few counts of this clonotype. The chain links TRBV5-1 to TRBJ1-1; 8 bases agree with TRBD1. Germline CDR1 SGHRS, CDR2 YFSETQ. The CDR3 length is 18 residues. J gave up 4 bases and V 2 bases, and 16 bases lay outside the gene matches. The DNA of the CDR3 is TGCGCCAGCAGCTTTTATATACTACAGGGGGGTGAAGGCACTGAAGCTTTCTTT. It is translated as CASSFYILQGGEGTEAFF.

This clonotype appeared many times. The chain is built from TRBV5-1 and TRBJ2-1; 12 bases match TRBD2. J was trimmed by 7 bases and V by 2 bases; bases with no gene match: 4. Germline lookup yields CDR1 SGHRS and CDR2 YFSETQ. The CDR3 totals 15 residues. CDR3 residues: CASSFSTSGRNEQFF. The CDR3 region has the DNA TGCGCCAGCAGCTTTAGCACTAGCGGGAGGAATGAGCAGTTCTTC.

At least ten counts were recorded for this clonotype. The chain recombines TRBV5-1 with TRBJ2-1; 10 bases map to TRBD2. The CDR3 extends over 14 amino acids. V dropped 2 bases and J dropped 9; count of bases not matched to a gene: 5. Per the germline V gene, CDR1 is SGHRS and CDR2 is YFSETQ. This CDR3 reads CASSFWLAGVEQFF. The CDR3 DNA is TGCGCCAGCAGCTTTTGGCTAGCGGGAGTTGAGCAGTTCTTC.

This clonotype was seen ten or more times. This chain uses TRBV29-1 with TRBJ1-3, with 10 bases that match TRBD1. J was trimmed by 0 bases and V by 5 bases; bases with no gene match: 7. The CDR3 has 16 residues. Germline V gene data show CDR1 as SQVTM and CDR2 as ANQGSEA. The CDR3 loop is CSVRGTGANSGNTIYF. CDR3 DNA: TGCAGCGTTCGAGGGACAGGGGCGAACTCTGGAAACACCATATATTTT. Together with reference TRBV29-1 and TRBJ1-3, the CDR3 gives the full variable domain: SAVISQKPSRDICQRGTSLTIQCQVDSQVTMMFWYRQQPGQSLTLIATANQGSEATYESGFVIDKFPISRPNLTFSTLTVSNMSPEDSSIYLCSVRGTGANSGNTIYFGEGSWLTVV.

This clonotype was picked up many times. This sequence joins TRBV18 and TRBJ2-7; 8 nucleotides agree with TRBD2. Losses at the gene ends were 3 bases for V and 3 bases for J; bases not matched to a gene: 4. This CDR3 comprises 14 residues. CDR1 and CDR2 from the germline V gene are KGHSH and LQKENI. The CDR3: CASSPREENYEQYF. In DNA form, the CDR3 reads TGTGCCAGCTCACCGCGGGAGGAGAACTACGAGCAGTACTTC.

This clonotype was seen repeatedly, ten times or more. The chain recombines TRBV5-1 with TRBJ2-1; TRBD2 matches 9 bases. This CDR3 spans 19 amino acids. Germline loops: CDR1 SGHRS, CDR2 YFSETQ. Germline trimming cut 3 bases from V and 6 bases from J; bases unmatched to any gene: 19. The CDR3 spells CASSWETSGDVLVLNEQFF. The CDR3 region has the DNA TGCGCCAGCAGCTGGGAGACTAGCGGCGACGTATTGGTCCTCAATGAGCAGTTCTTC.

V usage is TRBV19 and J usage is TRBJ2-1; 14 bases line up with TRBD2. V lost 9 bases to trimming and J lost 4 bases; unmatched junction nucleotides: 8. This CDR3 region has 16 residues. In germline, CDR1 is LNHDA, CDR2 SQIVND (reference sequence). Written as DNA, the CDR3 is TGTGCCAGCGGGAGACTAGCGGGAGGGAGTTACAATGAGCAGTTCTTC. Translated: CASGRLAGGSYNEQFF.

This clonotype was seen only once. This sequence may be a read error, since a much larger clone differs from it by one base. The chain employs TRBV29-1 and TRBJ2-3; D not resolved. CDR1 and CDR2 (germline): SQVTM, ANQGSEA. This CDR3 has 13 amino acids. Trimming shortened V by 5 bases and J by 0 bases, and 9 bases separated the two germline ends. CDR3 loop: CSVSFTSTDTQYF. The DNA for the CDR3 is TGCAGCGTTAGTTTTACTAGCACAGATACGCAGTATTTT.

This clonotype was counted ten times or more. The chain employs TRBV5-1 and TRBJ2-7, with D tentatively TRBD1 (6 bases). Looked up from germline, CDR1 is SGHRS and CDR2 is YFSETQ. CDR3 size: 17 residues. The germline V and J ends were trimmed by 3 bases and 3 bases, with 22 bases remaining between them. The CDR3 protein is CASSSTPQGSSRYEQYF. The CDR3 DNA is TGCGCCAGCAGCTCCACACCCCAGGGGTCCTCTCGCTACGAGCAGTACTTC.

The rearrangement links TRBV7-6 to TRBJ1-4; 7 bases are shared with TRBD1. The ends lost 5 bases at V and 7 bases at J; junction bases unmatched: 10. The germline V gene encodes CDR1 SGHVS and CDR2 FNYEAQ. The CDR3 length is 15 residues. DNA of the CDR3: TGTGCCAGCAGCCCTGGGGACAGTCCGGGTGAAAAACTGTTTTTT. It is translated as CASSPGDSPGEKLFF.

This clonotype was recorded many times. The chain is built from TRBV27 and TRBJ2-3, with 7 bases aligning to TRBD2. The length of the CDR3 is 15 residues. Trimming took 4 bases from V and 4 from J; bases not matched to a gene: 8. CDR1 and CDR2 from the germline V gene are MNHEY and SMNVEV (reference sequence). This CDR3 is CASSSPWRGSDTQYF. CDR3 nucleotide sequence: TGTGCCAGCAGTTCCCCGTGGCGGGGGTCAGATACGCAGTATTTT.